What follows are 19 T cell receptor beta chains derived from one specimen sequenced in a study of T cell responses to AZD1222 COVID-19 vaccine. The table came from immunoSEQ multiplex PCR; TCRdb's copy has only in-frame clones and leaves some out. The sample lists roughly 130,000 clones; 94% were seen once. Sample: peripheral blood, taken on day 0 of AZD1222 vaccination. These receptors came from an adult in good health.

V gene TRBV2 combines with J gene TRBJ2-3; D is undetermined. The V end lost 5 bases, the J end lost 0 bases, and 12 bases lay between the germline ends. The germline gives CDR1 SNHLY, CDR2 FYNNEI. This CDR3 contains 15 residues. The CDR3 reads CASSSGQTSTDTQYF. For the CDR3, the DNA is TGTGCCAGCAGTAGTGGCCAAACTAGCACAGATACGCAGTATTTT. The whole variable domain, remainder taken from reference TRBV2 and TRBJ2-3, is EPEVTQTPSHQVTQMGQEVILRCVPISNHLYFYWYRQILGQKVEFLVSFYNNEISEKSEIFDDQFSVERPDGSNFTLKIRSTKLEDSAMYFCASSSGQTSTDTQYFGPGTRLTVL.

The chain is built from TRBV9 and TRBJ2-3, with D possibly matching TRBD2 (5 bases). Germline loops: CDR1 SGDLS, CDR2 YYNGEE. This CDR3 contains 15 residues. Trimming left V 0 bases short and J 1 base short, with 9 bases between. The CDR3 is CASSVVAGRTDTQYF. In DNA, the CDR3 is TGTGCCAGCAGCGTAGTCGCGGGTCGCACAGATACGCAGTATTTT.

CDR3 sequence (DNA): TGTGCCAGTAGTATGGGGAGCAATCAGCCCCAGCATTTT. Protein product: CASSMGSNQPQHF. The V gene is TRBV19, the J gene TRBJ1-5; D uncertain. Germline V gene lookup returns CDR1 LNHDA and CDR2 SQIVND (reference sequence). V lost 3 bases and J 1 base, leaving 4 bases between the germline ends. The CDR3 is made up of 13 amino acids.

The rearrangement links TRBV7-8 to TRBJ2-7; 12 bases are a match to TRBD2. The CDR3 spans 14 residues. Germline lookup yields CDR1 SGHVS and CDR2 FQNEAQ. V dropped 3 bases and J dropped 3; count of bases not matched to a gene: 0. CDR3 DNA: TGTGCCAGCAGCTTGACTAGCGGGAGCTACGAGCAGTACTTC. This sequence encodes CASSLTSGSYEQYF.

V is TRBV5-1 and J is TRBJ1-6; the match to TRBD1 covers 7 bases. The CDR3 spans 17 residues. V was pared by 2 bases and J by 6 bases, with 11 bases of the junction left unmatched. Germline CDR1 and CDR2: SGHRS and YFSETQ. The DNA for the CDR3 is TGCGCCAGCAGCTTTAAGGGGGCAGGGGCCCCTAATTCACCCCTCCACTTT. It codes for CASSFKGAGAPNSPLHF. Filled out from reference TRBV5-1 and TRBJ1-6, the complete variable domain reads KAGVTQTPRYLIKTRGQQVTLSCSPISGHRSVSWYQQTPGQGLQFLFEYFSETQRNKGNFPGRFSGRQFSNSRSEMNVSTLELGDSALYLCASSFKGAGAPNSPLHFGNGTRLTVT.

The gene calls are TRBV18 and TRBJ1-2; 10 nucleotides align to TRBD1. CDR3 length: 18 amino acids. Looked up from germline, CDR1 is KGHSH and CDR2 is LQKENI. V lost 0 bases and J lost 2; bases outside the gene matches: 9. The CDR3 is CASSPPTWTGGSNYGYTF. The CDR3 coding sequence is TGTGCCAGCTCACCACCAACCTGGACAGGGGGTAGCAACTATGGCTACACCTTC.

CDR3 nucleotide sequence: TGTGCCAGCAGCTTAGCCACCGCGGGCACAGATACGCAGTATTTT. Amino acids: CASSLATAGTDTQYF. V and J are TRBV7-2 and TRBJ2-3; D ambiguous. This CDR3 region has 15 residues. The V end lost 0 bases, the J end lost 1 base, and 8 bases lay between the germline ends. The germline V gene encodes CDR1 SGHTA and CDR2 FQGNSA. The variable domain in full, completed from reference TRBV7-2 and TRBJ2-3, reads GAGVSQSPSNKVTEKGKDVELRCDPISGHTALYWYRQSLGQGLEFLIYFQGNSAPDKSGLPSDRFSAERTGGSVSTLTIQRTQQEDSAVYLCASSLATAGTDTQYFGPGTRLTVL.

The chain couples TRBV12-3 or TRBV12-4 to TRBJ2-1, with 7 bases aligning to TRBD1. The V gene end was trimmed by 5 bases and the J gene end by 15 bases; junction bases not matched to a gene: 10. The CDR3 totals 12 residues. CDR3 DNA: TGTGCCAGCAGTCCCTCCAGGGGGATTAGGTTCTTC. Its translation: CASSPSRGIRFF.

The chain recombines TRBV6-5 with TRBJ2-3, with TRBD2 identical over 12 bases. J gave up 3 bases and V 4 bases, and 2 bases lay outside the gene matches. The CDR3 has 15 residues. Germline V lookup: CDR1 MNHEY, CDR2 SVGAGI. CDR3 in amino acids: CASSWTSGATDTQYF. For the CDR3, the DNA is TGTGCCAGCAGTTGGACTAGCGGGGCGACAGATACGCAGTATTTT.

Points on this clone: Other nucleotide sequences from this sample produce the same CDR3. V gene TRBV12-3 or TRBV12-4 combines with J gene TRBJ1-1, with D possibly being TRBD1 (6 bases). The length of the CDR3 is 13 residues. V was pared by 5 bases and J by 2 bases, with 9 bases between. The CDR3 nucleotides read TGTGCCAGCAGTCGGACAGAAAACACTGAAGCTTTCTTT. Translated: CASSRTENTEAFF.

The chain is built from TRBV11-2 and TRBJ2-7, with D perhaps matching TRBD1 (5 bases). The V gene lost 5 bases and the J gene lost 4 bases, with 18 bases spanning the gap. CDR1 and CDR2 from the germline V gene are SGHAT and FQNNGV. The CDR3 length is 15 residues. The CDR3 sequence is CASSHQGASKYEQYF. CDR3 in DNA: TGTGCCAGCAGCCATCAGGGCGCCTCCAAGTACGAGCAGTACTTC. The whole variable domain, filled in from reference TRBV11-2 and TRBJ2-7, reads EAGVAQSPRYKIIEKRQSVAFWCNPISGHATLYWYQQILGQGPKLLIQFQNNGVVDDSQLPKDRFSAERLKGVDSTLKIQPAKLEDSAVYLCASSHQGASKYEQYFGPGTRLTVT.

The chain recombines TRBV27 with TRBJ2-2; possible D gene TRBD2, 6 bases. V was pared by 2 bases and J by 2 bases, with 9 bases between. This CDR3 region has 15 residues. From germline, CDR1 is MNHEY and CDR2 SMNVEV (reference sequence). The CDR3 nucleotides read TGTGCCAGCAGTTTAGGGCGGGGCAACACCGGGGAGCTGTTTTTT. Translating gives CASSLGRGNTGELFF.

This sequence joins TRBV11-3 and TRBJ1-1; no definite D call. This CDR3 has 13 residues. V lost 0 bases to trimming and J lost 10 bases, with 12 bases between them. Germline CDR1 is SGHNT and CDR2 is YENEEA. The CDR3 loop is CASSLDSGGRAFF. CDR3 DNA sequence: TGTGCCAGCAGCTTAGATTCGGGAGGGCGAGCTTTCTTT.

The CDR3 coding sequence is TGCGCCAGCAGATCAGCCGACTACGAGCAGTACTTC. Its protein product is CASRSADYEQYF. The chain links TRBV4-1 to TRBJ2-7; no definite D call. From germline, CDR1 is MGHRA and CDR2 YSYEKL. The V end lost 6 bases, the J end lost 3 bases, and 9 bases lay between the germline ends. The CDR3 runs 12 residues.

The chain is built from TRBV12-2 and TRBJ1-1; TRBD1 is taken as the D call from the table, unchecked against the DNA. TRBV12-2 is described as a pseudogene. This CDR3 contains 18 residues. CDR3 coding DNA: TGTGCAAGTCGCCCGGGCAGGAGCCAGGGGTCAATGAACACTGAAGCTTTCTTT. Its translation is CASRPGRSQGSMNTEAFF.

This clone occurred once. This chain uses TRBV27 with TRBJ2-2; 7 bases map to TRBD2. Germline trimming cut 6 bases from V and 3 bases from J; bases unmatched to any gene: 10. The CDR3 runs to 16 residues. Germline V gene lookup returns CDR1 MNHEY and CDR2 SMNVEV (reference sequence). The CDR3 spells CASSPGASGYTGELFF. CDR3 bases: TGTGCCAGCAGCCCTGGGGCTAGCGGATACACCGGGGAGCTGTTTTTT.

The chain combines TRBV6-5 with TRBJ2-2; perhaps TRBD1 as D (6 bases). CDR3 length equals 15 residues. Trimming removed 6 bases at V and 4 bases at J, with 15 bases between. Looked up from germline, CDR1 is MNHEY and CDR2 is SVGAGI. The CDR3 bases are TGTGCCAGCAGAAAGCTTACAGGGAGCACCGGGGAGCTGTTTTTT. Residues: CASRKLTGSTGELFF.

The CDR3 loop reads CASSFPSGPYNEQFF. CDR3 nucleotides: TGCGCCAGCAGCTTCCCTAGCGGACCCTACAATGAGCAGTTCTTC. This chain joins TRBV5-1 and TRBJ2-1, with 7 bases lining up with TRBD2. CDR3 length equals 15 residues. Trimming removed 2 bases from V and 2 bases from J; junction bases left unmatched: 4. Germline CDR1 reads SGHRS; CDR2 reads YFSETQ.

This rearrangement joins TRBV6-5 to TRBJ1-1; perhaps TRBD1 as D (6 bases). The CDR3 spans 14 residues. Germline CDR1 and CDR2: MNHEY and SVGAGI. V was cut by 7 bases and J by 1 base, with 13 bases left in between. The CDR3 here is CASKQGGRNTEAFF. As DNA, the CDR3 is TGTGCCAGCAAACAGGGAGGAAGGAACACTGAAGCTTTCTTT.